The sample holds a few counts of the clone carrying this T cell receptor beta chain. Its antigen is unidentified. Other DNA sequences in this specimen translate into the identical CDR3. TCRB transcripts that were expressed got sequenced, as all of the isolated RNA had been reverse transcribed. The data were produced by immunoSEQ multiplex PCR, yet TCRdb's version contains in-frame clones alone and is incomplete. The data show more than 550,000 clones, with about an eighth seen just once and 0.04% held by the top ten. This CDR3 has 11 amino acids. CDR1 is GTSNPN and CDR2 is SVGIG in the germline V gene (reference sequence). Trimming left V 1 base short and J 4 bases short, with 3 bases between. The data were obtained in a study of beta chain features in type 1 diabetes. The overall study: Sorted cells, about 98,000,000 in number, were examined across all samples. The study, taken as a whole, reports: Naive, central memory and Treg TCRB repertoires seemed to resemble each other more closely in patients than they did in healthy donors. All four CD4+ subsets of Type 1 diabetes patients contained TCRB CDR3s that were moderately but significantly shorter.

Sorted CD4+ subsets: naive, central memory, regulatory, stem cell-like memory (CD45RO/CCR7/CD25/CD127/CD95/CD27 panel). Populations obtained by sorting all exceeded 98% purity. The receptor comes from a man aged 18 to 29 with type 1 diabetes. This chain links TRBV30 with TRBJ2-3; D gene unclear. Sequencing was done on a sample of naive CD4+ T cells from blood. CDR3 region: CAWSGADTQYF. CDR3 in DNA: TGTGCCTGGAGTGGAGCAGATACGCAGTATTTT. The full variable domain, in which reference TRBV30 and TRBJ2-3 provide the parts outside the CDR3, is SQTIHQWPATLVQPVGSPLSLECTVEGTSNPNLYWYRQAAGRGLQLLFYSVGIGQISSEVPQNLSASRPQDRQFILSSKKLLLSDSGFYLCAWSGADTQYFGPGTRLTVL.